Presented here are 24 T cell receptor beta chains from one specimen sequenced in a study of Ad26.COV2.S vaccination and SARS-CoV-2 variants. Described treatment: approximately 18 received Ad26.COV2.S at low or high dose, single or two shots; about 5 received placebo; per-sample allocation not given. Day 63 after the first vaccine or placebo injection was the time point for sampling. TCRdb's copy holds only in-frame clones and misses some; the assay was immunoSEQ multiplex PCR. The sample comprises hundreds of thousands of clones, about nine tenths of which are singletons, and roughly 3.6% rests with the top ten. The starting material was peripheral blood, obtained in a trial of Ad26.COV2.S vaccine versus placebo. These receptors were taken from a person aged 18-60 years who received the Ad26.COV2.S COVID-19 vaccine or a placebo.

V and J are TRBV6-5 and TRBJ1-1, with a tentative D call TRBD1 (5 bases). The CDR3 is made up of 10 amino acids. The germline gives CDR1 MNHEY, CDR2 SVGAGI. Trimming removed 8 bases from V and 11 bases from J, with 12 bases in between. The CDR3 DNA follows: TGTGCCAGCGGCAGGGATCGGGCTTTCTTT. Translating it yields CASGRDRAFF.

This clone was detected only a few times. The gene calls are TRBV7-9 and TRBJ2-2; perhaps TRBD1 as D (5 bases). Trimming shortened V by 5 bases and J by 6 bases, and 7 bases separated the two germline ends. Germline loops: CDR1 SEHNR, CDR2 FQNEAQ (reference sequence). There are 12 residues in the CDR3. This CDR3 reads CASSIQAGELFF. As DNA, the CDR3 is TGTGCCAGCAGCATACAGGCCGGGGAGCTGTTTTTT.

The V gene is TRBV7-9, the J gene TRBJ1-4; the D gene is possibly TRBD1 (5 bases). CDR3 length: 14 amino acids. Trimming stripped 6 bases from V and 5 bases from J, with 13 bases between. Germline lookup yields CDR1 SEHNR and CDR2 FQNEAQ (reference sequence). The CDR3 DNA reads as TGTGCCAGCAGAACCGGGACGGAAAATGAAAAACTGTTTTTT. Translated, it gives CASRTGTENEKLFF. Drawing the rest from reference TRBV7-9 and TRBJ1-4, the complete variable domain is DTGVSQNPRHKITKRGQNVTFRCDPISEHNRLYWYRQTLGQGPEFLTYFQNEAQLEKSRLLSDRFSAERPKGSFSTLEIQRTEQGDSAMYLCASRTGTENEKLFFGSGTQLSVL.

This sequence joins TRBV18 and TRBJ2-2; 11 bases match TRBD2. The CDR3 runs 16 residues. V gave up 4 bases and J gave up 2 bases; unmatched junction bases: 3. Germline V gene data show CDR1 as KGHSH and CDR2 as LQKENI. The CDR3 sequence: CASSRTSGGNTGELFF. CDR3 in DNA: TGTGCCAGCTCACGAACTAGCGGGGGAAACACCGGGGAGCTGTTTTTT. The complete variable domain, with remaining parts taken from reference TRBV18 and TRBJ2-2, reads NAGVMQNPRHLVRRRGQEARLRCSPMKGHSHVYWYRQLPEEGLKFMVYLQKENIIDESGMPKERFSAEFPKEGPSILRIQQVVRGDSAAYFCASSRTSGGNTGELFFGEGSRLTVL.

A word on this clone: This sample includes further DNA sequences coding for the same CDR3. The V gene is TRBV5-1, the J gene TRBJ1-1; D may be TRBD1 (5 bases). This CDR3 is built from 13 residues. Germline CDR1 and CDR2: SGHRS and YFSETQ. Trimming took 5 bases from V and 2 from J, leaving 10 bases between them. CDR3 sequence reads: CASRGEGNTEAFF. The CDR3 DNA sequence: TGCGCCAGCAGGGGGGAGGGCAACACTGAAGCTTTCTTT.

The chain combines TRBV27 with TRBJ1-2; 7 nucleotides align to TRBD1. The J segment lost 7 bases and the V segment lost 5 bases, leaving 7 bases of the junction unmatched. Germline values: CDR1 MNHEY, CDR2 SMNVEV (reference sequence). CDR3 size: 13 residues. The CDR3 protein is CASSRDRVFGYTF. CDR3 sequence (DNA): TGTGCCAGCAGTCGCGACAGGGTCTTTGGCTACACCTTC.

The chain combines TRBV5-4 with TRBJ2-1, with TRBD2 matching 10 bases. The CDR3 totals 15 residues. The V segment lost 2 bases and the J segment 7 bases; nucleotides outside the gene matches: 6. Germline CDR1 is SGHNT and CDR2 is YYREEE (reference sequence). This chain's CDR3 is CASSFRSSGGNEQFF. Here the CDR3 DNA reads TGTGCCAGCAGCTTCCGGTCTAGCGGGGGTAATGAGCAGTTCTTC.

The chain uses TRBV24-1 and TRBJ2-7; D not certain. Germline V gives CDR1 KGHDR, CDR2 SFDVKD. The CDR3 has 12 amino acids. The CDR3 loop reads CAPPPRSYEQYF. The CDR3 DNA is TGTGCACCCCCCCCGAGGTCCTACGAGCAGTACTTC.

This clone has more than one count but fewer than ten. The CDR3 loop reads CASRTANTGELFF. The DNA for the CDR3 is TGTGCCAGTAGAACAGCGAACACCGGGGAGCTGTTTTTT. The genes are TRBV19 and TRBJ2-2; D unresolved. The germline gives CDR1 LNHDA, CDR2 SQIVND (reference sequence). The CDR3 spans 13 residues. V was cut by 6 bases and J by 0 bases, with 5 bases left in between. Filled out from reference TRBV19 and TRBJ2-2, the complete variable domain reads DGGITQSPKYLFRKEGQNVTLSCEQNLNHDAMYWYRQDPGQGLRLIYYSQIVNDFQKGDIAEGYSVSREKKESFPLTVTSAQKNPTAFYLCASRTANTGELFFGEGSRLTVL.

V and J are TRBV7-2 and TRBJ1-5, with TRBD1 as a possible D gene (5 bases). The CDR3 has 14 residues. Germline V gene data show CDR1 as SGHTA and CDR2 as FQGNSA. The germline V and J ends were trimmed by 5 bases and 4 bases, with 12 bases remaining between them. CDR3 DNA: TGTGCCAGCAGCCAGCGGGCAGGGAATCAGCCCCAGCATTTT. Its translation is CASSQRAGNQPQHF.

The chain recombines TRBV6-2 or TRBV6-3 with TRBJ2-7; 7 bases are shared with TRBD1. The germline V gene encodes CDR1 MNHEY and CDR2 SVGEGT. The trim removed 6 bases at V and 6 bases at J, leaving 14 bases unmatched. CDR3 size: 15 residues. CDR3 coding DNA: TGTGCCAGCAGCCTCGACAGGGAAGGTCTGAGCGAGCAGTACTTC. It is translated as CASSLDREGLSEQYF.

The rearrangement uses TRBV6-6 and TRBJ2-7; 11 bases align to TRBD2. In germline, CDR1 is MNHNY, CDR2 SVGAGI (reference sequence). The CDR3 totals 14 residues. V was pared by 10 bases and J by 6 bases, with 11 bases of the junction left unmatched. CDR3 bases: TGTGCCATCTCACTAGCGGGGGCCTCTAGCGAGCAGTACTTC. It translates to CAISLAGASSEQYF.

The J gene is TRBJ2-2, the V gene TRBV5-1; TRBD1 matches 11 bases. CDR3 size: 15 residues. Trimming at V came to 0 bases and at J to 6 bases, leaving 1 base not matched to a gene. Germline lookup yields CDR1 SGHRS and CDR2 YFSETQ. The DNA for the CDR3 is TGCGCCAGCAGCTTGGCGGGACAGGGGGCCGGGGAGCTGTTTTTT. It codes for CASSLAGQGAGELFF.

This chain links TRBV4-1 with TRBJ1-1; D remains ambiguous. CDR1 and CDR2 (germline): MGHRA, YSYEKL. There are 16 residues in the CDR3. Trimming left V 6 bases short and J 5 bases short, with 22 bases between. CDR3 sequence (DNA): TGCGCCAGCAGGAGAACTCCAGGCGGGAGTGTGACTGAAGCTTTCTTT. It specifies CASRRTPGGSVTEAFF.

This sequence joins TRBV10-3 and TRBJ1-1, with unresolved D. V was pared by 5 bases and J by 1 base, with 8 bases between. From germline, CDR1 is ENHRY and CDR2 SYGVKD. This CDR3 is 13 amino acids long. Written as DNA, the CDR3 is TGTGCCATCAGTAGGCGGGGGAACACTGAAGCTTTCTTT. Encoded protein: CAISRRGNTEAFF.

This chain uses TRBV18 with TRBJ2-4; D is perhaps TRBD1 (5 bases). The V end lost 3 bases, the J end lost 2 bases, and 20 bases lay between the germline ends. The CDR3 spans 18 residues. From germline, CDR1 is KGHSH and CDR2 LQKENI. Here the CDR3 DNA reads TGTGCCAGCTCACCCCAACGTTTCGTGCAGGGTACCAAAAACATTCAGTACTTC. This gives the protein CASSPQRFVQGTKNIQYF.

This chain connects TRBV5-1 to TRBJ2-3; D might be TRBD2 (6 bases). The CDR3 consists of 15 residues. Looked up from germline, CDR1 is SGHRS and CDR2 is YFSETQ. V was trimmed by 2 bases and J by 0 bases, leaving 10 bases between them. In DNA form, the CDR3 reads TGCGCCAGCAGCTTTGGGGGGTCTAGCACAGATACGCAGTATTTT. It specifies CASSFGGSSTDTQYF.

The gene calls are TRBV6-5 and TRBJ1-1; D remains ambiguous. In germline, CDR1 is MNHEY, CDR2 SVGAGI. The CDR3 covers 13 residues. The germline V and J ends were trimmed by 6 bases and 5 bases, with 13 bases remaining between them. This chain's CDR3 is CASRLARGTEAFF. CDR3 nucleotides: TGTGCCAGCAGGTTGGCTCGTGGGACTGAAGCTTTCTTT.

This clone occurred once. This sequence joins TRBV12-3 or TRBV12-4 and TRBJ1-1; no definite D call. V was trimmed by 6 bases and J by 1 base, leaving 9 bases between them. CDR3 size: 13 residues. The CDR3 spells CASRELGNTEAFF. CDR3 DNA: TGTGCCAGCAGGGAGTTGGGGAACACTGAAGCTTTCTTT.

The table lists this clone with a count of one. The chain combines TRBV5-1 with TRBJ2-3, with D perhaps matching TRBD1 (6 bases). Between the trimmed V and J ends, which lost 4 bases and 2 bases, there was a span of 17 bases. CDR3 length: 16 amino acids. Germline V gives CDR1 SGHRS, CDR2 YFSETQ. The CDR3 sequence is CASSLVQGRNTDTQYF. CDR3 coding DNA: TGCGCCAGCAGCCTGGTGCAGGGGCGAAACACAGATACGCAGTATTTT.

The chain couples TRBV19 to TRBJ1-1, with D unclear. The length of the CDR3 is 14 residues. Germline V gene sequence: CDR1 LNHDA, CDR2 SQIVND (reference sequence). The V end was cut by 1 base, the J end by 0 bases, with 6 bases between. The CDR3 spells CASSIAFMNTEAFF. In nucleotides, the CDR3 is TGTGCCAGTAGTATAGCATTTATGAACACTGAAGCTTTCTTT.

V usage is TRBV18 and J usage is TRBJ1-1, with a weak D call TRBD1 (6 bases). The V end lost 6 bases, the J end lost 1 base, and 15 bases lay between the germline ends. The CDR3 is made up of 15 amino acids. CDR1 is KGHSH, CDR2 LQKENI, per germline. CDR3 loop: CASSEGAGENTEAFF. CDR3 bases: TGTGCCAGCTCGGAAGGGGCAGGGGAGAACACTGAAGCTTTCTTT.

The chain links TRBV4-1 to TRBJ2-2; the match to TRBD1 covers 9 bases. The ends lost 1 base at V and 3 bases at J; junction bases unmatched: 0. Per germline, CDR1 MGHRA and CDR2 YSYEKL. The CDR3 has 15 amino acids. The DNA of the CDR3 is TGCGCCAGCAGCCAAGGGACAGGGGACACCGGGGAGCTGTTTTTT. Its protein is CASSQGTGDTGELFF.

The rearrangement uses TRBV18 and TRBJ2-5; D is unclear. Germline values: CDR1 KGHSH, CDR2 LQKENI. This CDR3 region has 10 residues. Trimming removed 5 bases at V and 5 bases at J, with 3 bases between. The CDR3 DNA sequence: TGTGCCAGCTCAGGGGAGACCCAGTACTTC. This codes for CASSGETQYF.